This TCR beta chain was sequenced in a study of T cell changes during pregnancy in multiple sclerosis. The repertoire was sequenced with immunoSEQ multiplex PCR; TCRdb's copy has only in-frame clones and lacks some. The top ten clones hold approximately 0.72% of a sample with about 51,000 clones, about 92% of them seen once. The germline CDR1 and CDR2 sequences are MDHEN and SYDVKM. CDR3 length: 16 amino acids. The ends were cut back, 2 bases at V and 0 bases at J, with 13 bases in the middle. This material consisted of CD4+ T cells from peripheral blood mononuclear cells, taken in the third trimester of pregnancy. This rearrangement joins TRBV28 to TRBJ1-1, with a weak D call TRBD1 (5 bases). The sequence was collected from a female donor with multiple sclerosis, enrolled in a pregnancy study. The CDR3 reads CASSLQGPAMNTEAFF. The CDR3 nucleotides read TGTGCCAGCAGTTTACAGGGTCCCGCGATGAACACTGAAGCTTTCTTT.